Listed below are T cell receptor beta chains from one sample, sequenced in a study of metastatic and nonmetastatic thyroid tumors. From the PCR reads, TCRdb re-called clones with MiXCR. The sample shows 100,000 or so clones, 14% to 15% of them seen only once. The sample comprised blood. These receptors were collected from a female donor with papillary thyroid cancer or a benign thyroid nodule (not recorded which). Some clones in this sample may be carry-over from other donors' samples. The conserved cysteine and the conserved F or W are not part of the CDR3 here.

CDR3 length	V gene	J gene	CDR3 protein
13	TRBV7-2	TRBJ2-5	ASSSMSGWGETQY
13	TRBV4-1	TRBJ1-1	ASSQEGGANTEAF
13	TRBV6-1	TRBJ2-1	ASSRTSGGVDEQF
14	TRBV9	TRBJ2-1	ASSVDLAGIYNEQF
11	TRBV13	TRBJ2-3	ASSLEGGSAQY
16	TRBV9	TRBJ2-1	ASSVGVTSGVTYNEQF
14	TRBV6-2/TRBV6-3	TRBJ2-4	ASSYSTSGGANIQY
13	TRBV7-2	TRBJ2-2	ASSSRASLLGELF
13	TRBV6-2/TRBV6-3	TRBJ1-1	ASHRGHLANTEAF
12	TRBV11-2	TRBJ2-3	ASSSSGGSDTQY
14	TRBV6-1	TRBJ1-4	ASSEGGLPQNEKLF
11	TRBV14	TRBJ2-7	ASSQSLREEQY
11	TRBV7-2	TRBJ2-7	ASSLNHRGEQY
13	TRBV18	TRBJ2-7	ASSSSPAGQYEQY
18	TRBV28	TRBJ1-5	ASSLRIPGRNRRSNQPQH
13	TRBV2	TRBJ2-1	ASSGVDRVDNEQF
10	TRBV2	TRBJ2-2	ASSQGTGELF
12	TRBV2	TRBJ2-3	ASTGLAGVQTQY
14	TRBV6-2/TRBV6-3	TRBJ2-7	ASSYGVWGPNYEQY
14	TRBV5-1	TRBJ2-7	ASICTGAPSSYEQY
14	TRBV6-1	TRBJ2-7	ASSEGKTGLCYEQY
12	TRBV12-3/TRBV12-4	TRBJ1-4	ASSPGQGAVGLF
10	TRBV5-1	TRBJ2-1	ASSLNEREQF
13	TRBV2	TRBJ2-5	ASTVRDTFQETQY
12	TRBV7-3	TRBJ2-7	ASSLYMAPYEQY
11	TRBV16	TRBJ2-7	ASSQPDRDEQY
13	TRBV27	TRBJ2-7	ASSLGTGPSYEQY
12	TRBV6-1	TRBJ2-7	AISAGTVTYDQY
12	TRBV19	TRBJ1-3	ASSFATSVNTIY
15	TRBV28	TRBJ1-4	ASSPGTAGQGGEKLF
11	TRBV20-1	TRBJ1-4	SARDRPHEKLF
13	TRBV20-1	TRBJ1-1	SARVGLTGYTEAF
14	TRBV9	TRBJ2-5	ASSQLIAGGKETQY
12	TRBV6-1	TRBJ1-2	ASSPGPGVYGYT
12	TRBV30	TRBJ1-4	AWSGAGLLEKLF
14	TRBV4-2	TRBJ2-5	ASSQDRGGVQETQY
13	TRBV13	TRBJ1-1	ASSLGRGQNTEAF
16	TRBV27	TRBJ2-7	ASAFSLLYPGQTYEQY
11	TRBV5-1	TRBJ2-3	ASSSAGGNTQY
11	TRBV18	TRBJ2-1	ASSPGGDNEQF
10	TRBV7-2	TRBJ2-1	ASSPSPGKQF